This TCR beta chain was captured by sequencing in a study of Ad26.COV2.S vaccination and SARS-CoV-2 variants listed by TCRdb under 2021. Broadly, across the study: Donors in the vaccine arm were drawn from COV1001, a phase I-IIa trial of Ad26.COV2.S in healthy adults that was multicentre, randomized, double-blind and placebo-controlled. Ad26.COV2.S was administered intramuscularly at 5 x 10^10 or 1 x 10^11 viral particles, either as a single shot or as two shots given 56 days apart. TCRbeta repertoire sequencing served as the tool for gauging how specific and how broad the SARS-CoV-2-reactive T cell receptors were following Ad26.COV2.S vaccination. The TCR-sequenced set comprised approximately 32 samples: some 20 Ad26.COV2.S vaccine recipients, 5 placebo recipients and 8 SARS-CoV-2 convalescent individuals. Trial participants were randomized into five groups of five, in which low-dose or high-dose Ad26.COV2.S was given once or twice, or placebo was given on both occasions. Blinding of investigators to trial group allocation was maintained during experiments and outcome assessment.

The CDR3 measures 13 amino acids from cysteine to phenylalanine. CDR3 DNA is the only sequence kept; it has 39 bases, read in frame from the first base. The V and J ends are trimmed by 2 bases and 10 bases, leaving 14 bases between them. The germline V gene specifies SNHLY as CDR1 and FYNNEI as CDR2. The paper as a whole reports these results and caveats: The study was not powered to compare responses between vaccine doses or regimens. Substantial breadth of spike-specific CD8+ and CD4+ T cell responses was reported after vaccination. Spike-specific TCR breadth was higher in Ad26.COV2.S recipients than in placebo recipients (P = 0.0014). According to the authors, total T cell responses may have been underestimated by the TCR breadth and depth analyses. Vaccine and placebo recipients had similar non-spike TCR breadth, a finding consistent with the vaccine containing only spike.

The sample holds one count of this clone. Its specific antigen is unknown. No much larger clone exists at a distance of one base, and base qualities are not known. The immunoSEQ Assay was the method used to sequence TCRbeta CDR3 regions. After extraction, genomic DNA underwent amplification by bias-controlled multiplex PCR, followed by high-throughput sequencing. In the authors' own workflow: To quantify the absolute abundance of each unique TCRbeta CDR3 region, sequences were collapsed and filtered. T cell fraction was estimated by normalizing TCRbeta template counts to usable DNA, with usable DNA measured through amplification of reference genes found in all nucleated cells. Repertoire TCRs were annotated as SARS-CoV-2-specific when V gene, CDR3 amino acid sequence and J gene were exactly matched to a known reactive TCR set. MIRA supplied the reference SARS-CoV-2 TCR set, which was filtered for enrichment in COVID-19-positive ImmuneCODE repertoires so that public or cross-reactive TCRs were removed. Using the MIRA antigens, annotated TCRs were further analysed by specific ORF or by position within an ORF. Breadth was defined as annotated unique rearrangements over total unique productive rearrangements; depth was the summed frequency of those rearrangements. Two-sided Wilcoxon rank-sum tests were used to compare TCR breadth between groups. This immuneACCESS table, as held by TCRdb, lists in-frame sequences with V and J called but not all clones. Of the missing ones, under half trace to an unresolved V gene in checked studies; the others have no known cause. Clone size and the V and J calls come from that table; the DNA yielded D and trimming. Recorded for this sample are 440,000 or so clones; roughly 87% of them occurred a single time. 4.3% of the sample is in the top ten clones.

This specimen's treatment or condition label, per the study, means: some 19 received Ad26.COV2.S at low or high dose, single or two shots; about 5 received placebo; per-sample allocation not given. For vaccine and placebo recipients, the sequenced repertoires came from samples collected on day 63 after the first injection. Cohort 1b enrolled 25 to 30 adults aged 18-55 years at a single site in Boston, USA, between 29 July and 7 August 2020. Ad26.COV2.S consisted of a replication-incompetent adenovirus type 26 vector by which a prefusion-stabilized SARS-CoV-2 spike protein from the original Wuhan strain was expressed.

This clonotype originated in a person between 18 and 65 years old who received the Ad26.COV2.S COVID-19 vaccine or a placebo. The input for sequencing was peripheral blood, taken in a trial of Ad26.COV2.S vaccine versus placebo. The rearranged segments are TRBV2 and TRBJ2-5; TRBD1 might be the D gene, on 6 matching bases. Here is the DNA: TGTGCCAGCAGTGAATCGACAGGCCGGCACCAGTACTTC. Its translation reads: CASSESTGRHQYF.